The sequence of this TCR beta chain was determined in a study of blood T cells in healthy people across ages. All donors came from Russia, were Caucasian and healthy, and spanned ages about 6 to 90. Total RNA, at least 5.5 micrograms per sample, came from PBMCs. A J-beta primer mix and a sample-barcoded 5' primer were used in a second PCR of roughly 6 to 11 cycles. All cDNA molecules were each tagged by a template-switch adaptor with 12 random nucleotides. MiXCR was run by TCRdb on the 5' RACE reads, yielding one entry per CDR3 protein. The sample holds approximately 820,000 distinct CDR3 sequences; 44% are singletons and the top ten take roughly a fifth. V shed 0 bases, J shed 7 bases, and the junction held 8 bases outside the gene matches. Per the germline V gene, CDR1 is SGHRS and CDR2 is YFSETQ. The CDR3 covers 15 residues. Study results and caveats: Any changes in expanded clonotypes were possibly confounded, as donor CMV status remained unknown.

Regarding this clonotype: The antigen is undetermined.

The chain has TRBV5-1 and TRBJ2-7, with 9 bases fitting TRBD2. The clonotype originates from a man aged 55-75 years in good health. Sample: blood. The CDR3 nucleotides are TGCGCCAGCAGCTTGGCACTAGCGGGCCGCAATGAGCAGTACTTC. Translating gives CASSLALAGRNEQYF.